The 30 T cell receptor beta chains given below trace back to one sample, sequenced in a study of CD8+CD57+ T cells in acquired aplastic anemia. By flow cytometry, patients selected for sequencing had shown an expansion of CD8+CD57+ cells. Genomic DNA constituted the template upon which TCR beta VDJ and CDR3 profiling was performed. MiXCR, run by TCRdb on the reads, gives a single entry per CDR3 protein. This repertoire shows some 160,000 distinct CDR3 sequences, around 43% found once; its top ten account for under 3.5%. The sample consisted of sorted CD4+, CD8+, or CD8+CD57+ T cells (not recorded which) from PBMCs. The receptors derive from a human donor with aplastic anemia.

This clonotype was recorded at least ten times. The chain has TRBV19 and TRBJ1-1, with a possible D match to TRBD1 (5 bases). Trimming left V 5 bases short and J 5 bases short, with 18 bases between. The CDR3 sequence is 15 residues long. Germline V gene lookup returns CDR1 LNHDA and CDR2 SQIVND (reference sequence). The CDR3 DNA reads TGTGCCAGTAGTCCAGGTGCAGGGATGGGGACTGAAGCTTTCTTT. It encodes CASSPGAGMGTEAFF. The full variable domain, in which reference TRBV19 and TRBJ1-1 provide the parts outside the CDR3, is DGGITQSPKYLFRKEGQNVTLSCEQNLNHDAMYWYRQDPGQGLRLIYYSQIVNDFQKGDIAEGYSVSREKKESFPLTVTSAQKNPTAFYLCASSPGAGMGTEAFFGQGTRLTVV.

This clonotype has only one observation. V usage is TRBV7-2 and J usage is TRBJ1-2; D gene unclear. Trimming pared 5 bases from V and 3 bases from J, leaving 16 bases between. Germline assignment: CDR1 SGHTA and CDR2 FQGNSA. This CDR3 contains 15 residues. CDR3 in DNA: TGTGCCAGCAGCGAGGAGTCACACAGAGACTATGGCTACACCTTC. Protein sequence: CASSEESHRDYGYTF.

This clonotype was found many times. The chain joins TRBV19 to TRBJ1-6; TRBD1 agrees at 11 bases. The trim removed 3 bases at V and 13 bases at J, leaving 11 bases unmatched. The CDR3 runs to 16 residues. Per germline, CDR1 LNHDA and CDR2 SQIVND (reference sequence). CDR3 sequence reads: CASSIEPGTGGSPLHF. The CDR3 DNA reads as TGTGCCAGTAGTATTGAACCCGGGACAGGGGGAAGTCCCCTCCACTTT.

This clonotype was counted ten times or more. V usage is TRBV11-1 and J usage is TRBJ2-2, with a weak D call TRBD2 (5 bases). The germline V gene encodes CDR1 SGHAT and CDR2 FQDESV (reference sequence). The ends were cut back, 2 bases at V and 8 bases at J, with 9 bases in the middle. This CDR3 contains 13 residues. CDR3 coding DNA: TGTGCCAGCAGCTTATACGGGGATGGGGAGCTGTTTTTT. Translated, it gives CASSLYGDGELFF.

The gene calls are TRBV7-2 and TRBJ2-3; D not resolved. Judging by the DNA end, TRBJ1-5 fits better; the J call may be wrong. Germline V gene lookup returns CDR1 SGHTA and CDR2 FQGNSA. The length of the CDR3 is 14 residues. DNA of the CDR3: TGTGCCAGCAGCTTAGGTTTCTACACAGATACGCAGCATTTT. Translation: CASSLGFYTDTQHF.

This clonotype was seen only once. The CDR3 ends on some other residue instead of the conserved phenylalanine or tryptophan, so this is likely a read error. This chain joins TRBV25-1 and TRBJ1-4; D not resolved. The CDR3 has 12 residues. Germline values: CDR1 MGHDK, CDR2 SYGVNS. V shed 10 bases and J shed 3 bases, with 9 bases lying between them. The DNA of the CDR3 is TGTGCCACCTGGGAGGCTAATGAAAAACTGTTTCTT. As protein: CATWEANEKLFL.

The chain employs TRBV20-1 and TRBJ2-7, with TRBD2 identical over 12 bases. The germline gives CDR1 DFQATT, CDR2 SNEGSKA (reference sequence). V was pared by 6 bases and J by 3 bases, with 9 bases of the junction left unmatched. This CDR3 is 15 amino acids long. In DNA form, the CDR3 reads TGCAGTGCCCTCCCTAGCGGGGGGGCCTTCTACGAGCAGTACTTC. Translation: CSALPSGGAFYEQYF.

The chain uses TRBV30 and TRBJ1-1, with 10 bases identical to TRBD1. Germline trimming cut 8 bases from V and 3 bases from J; bases unmatched to any gene: 9. Per germline, CDR1 GTSNPN and CDR2 SVGIG (reference sequence). The CDR3 extends over 14 amino acids. The CDR3 sequence is CARRDRGWDTEAFF. DNA of the CDR3: TGTGCCCGACGGGACAGGGGTTGGGACACTGAAGCTTTCTTT.

The V call is TRBV2, the J call TRBJ1-6; 12 nucleotides agree with TRBD1. The CDR3 contains 15 residues. Trimming took 5 bases from V and 11 from J; bases not matched to a gene: 7. From germline, CDR1 is SNHLY and CDR2 FYNNEI. CDR3 DNA: TGTGCCAGCAGTCTCCGGGGACAGGGGGCAACACCCCTCCACTTT. Protein: CASSLRGQGATPLHF.

This clonotype was counted ten times or more. The V call is TRBV11-2, the J call TRBJ2-5; possibly TRBD2 for D (5 bases). CDR1 is SGHAT and CDR2 is FQNNGV in the germline V gene. CDR3 length: 17 residues. Trimming left V 3 bases short and J 3 bases short, with 20 bases between. The CDR3 DNA reads as TGTGCCAGCAGCTTTAGCCTCCTTGAGCGGAGGAAAGAGACCCAGTACTTC. Encoded protein: CASSFSLLERRKETQYF.

The gene calls are TRBV10-3 and TRBJ2-1, with TRBD2 as a possible D gene (6 bases). This CDR3 is 13 amino acids long. From germline, CDR1 is ENHRY and CDR2 SYGVKD. Trimming pared 6 bases from V and 3 bases from J, leaving 9 bases between. Here the CDR3 reads CAIRGGGYNEQFF. For the CDR3, the DNA is TGTGCCATCAGGGGAGGCGGCTACAATGAGCAGTTCTTC.

With regard to this clonotype: The junction departs from germline at one end; a sequencing error may be responsible. The rearrangement joins TRBV9 to TRBJ1-1; D is unresolved. The CDR3 sequence is 13 residues long. Germline V lookup: CDR1 SGDLS, CDR2 YYNGEE. As DNA, the CDR3 is TGTGCCAGCAGCGTCGACGGGAACATTGAAGCTTTCTTT. Protein sequence: CASSVDGNIEAFF.

This clonotype was found many times. V usage is TRBV7-3 and J usage is TRBJ2-3; no firm D call. Trimming pared 0 bases from V and 0 bases from J, leaving 7 bases between. The CDR3 runs to 15 residues. Germline CDR1 SGHTA, CDR2 FQGTGA. The CDR3 region is CASSLTIRSTDTQYF. The CDR3, as DNA: TGTGCCAGCAGCTTAACGATCAGGAGCACAGATACGCAGTATTTT.

In regard to this clonotype: The CDR3 end shows no conserved phenylalanine or tryptophan, and so a read error is likely. This chain uses TRBV5-5 with TRBJ2-2, with 7 positions matching TRBD1. V gave up 0 bases and J gave up 0 bases; unmatched junction bases: 2. The CDR3 is 16 amino acids. Germline lookup yields CDR1 SGHKS and CDR2 YYEKEE (reference sequence). In DNA form, the CDR3 reads TGTGCCAGCAGCTTGGCGGGACAGCCGAACACCGGGGAGCTGTTTCTT. This translates into CASSLAGQPNTGELFL.

This clonotype was detected ten times or more. This chain joins TRBV5-1 and TRBJ2-1, with D hard to call. Germline assignment: CDR1 SGHRS and CDR2 YFSETQ. The CDR3 spans 16 residues. V lost 4 bases and J 9 bases, leaving 23 bases between the germline ends. The CDR3 sequence: CASSPAQPRFSGEQFF. DNA for the CDR3: TGCGCCAGCAGCCCGGCCCAGCCCCGCTTTTCGGGTGAGCAGTTCTTC.

This clonotype was detected many times. V is TRBV7-8 and J is TRBJ1-1, with TRBD1 identical over 8 bases. V gave up 5 bases and J gave up 3 bases; unmatched junction bases: 11. The germline V gene has CDR1 SGHVS and CDR2 FQNEAQ. The CDR3 consists of 16 residues. The CDR3 nucleotides are TGTGCCAGCAGCCCGACGTACAGGGGGAAGGACACTGAAGCTTTCTTT. Protein sequence: CASSPTYRGKDTEAFF. Looking up the rest from reference TRBV7-8 and TRBJ1-1 gives the full variable domain: GAGVSQSPRYKVAKRGQDVALRCDPISGHVSLFWYQQALGQGPEFLTYFQNEAQLDKSGLPSDRFFAERPEGSVSTLKIQRTQQEDSAVYLCASSPTYRGKDTEAFFGQGTRLTVV.

This clonotype was observed at least ten times. The V and J genes are TRBV10-3 and TRBJ1-4, with TRBD1 identical over 7 bases. Germline CDR1 reads ENHRY; CDR2 reads SYGVKD. This CDR3 has 15 amino acids. Trimming removed 11 bases from V and 0 bases from J; junction bases left unmatched: 9. CDR3 nucleotides: TGTGCCGCAGGGGGGGCCCACGCAACTAATGAAAAACTGTTTTTT. Amino acids: CAAGGAHATNEKLFF.

V is TRBV11-2 and J is TRBJ2-7; D gene unclear. The CDR3 consists of 13 residues. Germline V CDR1 and CDR2: SGHAT, FQNNGV. Trimming took off 6 bases at V and 7 bases at J, with 16 bases between the two ends. CDR3 protein: CASSLIVGGEQYF. CDR3 nucleotides: TGTGCCAGCAGTCTAATAGTGGGTGGTGAGCAGTACTTC.

This clonotype was detected once. This chain connects TRBV2 to TRBJ2-1; the D is unclear. Trimming left V 2 bases short and J 7 bases short, with 3 bases between. This CDR3 contains 11 residues. CDR1 SNHLY and CDR2 FYNNEI come from the germline V gene. The CDR3 sequence is CASSEQNEQFF. Written as DNA, the CDR3 is TGTGCCAGCAGTGAACAGAATGAGCAGTTCTTC.

The rearrangement joins TRBV11-1 to TRBJ1-2, with 9 positions matching TRBD1. The CDR3 is made up of 17 amino acids. CDR1 and CDR2 from the germline V gene are SGHAT and FQDESV (reference sequence). The V segment lost 5 bases and the J segment 1 base; nucleotides outside the gene matches: 11. The CDR3 region has the DNA TGTGCCAGCAGCACCGGACAGGGGATAGGGTTTAACTATGGCTACACCTTC. Protein sequence: CASSTGQGIGFNYGYTF.

Turning to this clonotype: It may be a read error: a sequence one base away is much more abundant. The V and J genes are TRBV6-5 and TRBJ2-7, with 7 bases aligning to TRBD2. CDR3 size: 14 residues. The junction had 3 bases not matched to a gene; V was cut back by 4 bases and J by 0 bases. From germline, CDR1 is MNHEY and CDR2 SVGAGI. CDR3 in DNA: TGTGCCAGCAGTTTGGAGCGGGGCTCCTACGAGCAGTACGTC. Translating gives CASSLERGSYEQYV.

This clonotype was seen ten or more times. The rearrangement uses TRBV2 and TRBJ1-4; TRBD1 aligns across 9 bases. The CDR3 totals 13 residues. V lost 8 bases and J lost 6; bases outside the gene matches: 4. From germline, CDR1 is SNHLY and CDR2 FYNNEI. The CDR3 here is CASSRDRDEKLFF. DNA for the CDR3: TGTGCCAGCTCCCGGGACAGGGATGAAAAACTGTTTTTT.

This clonotype has ten or more counts. This rearrangement joins TRBV6-1 to TRBJ1-6, with D uncertain. The CDR3 spans 15 residues. Germline V gene sequence: CDR1 MNHNS, CDR2 SASEGT. Trimming took 5 bases from V and 10 from J, leaving 18 bases between them. CDR3 DNA sequence: TGTGCCAGCAGTCCTTATCCCCTTACGGGCTCACCCCTCCACTTT. This codes for CASSPYPLTGSPLHF.

Only a few counts were recorded for this clonotype. The CDR3 bases are TGTGCCACCAGTGATTCCAGGGGCCTTGGTACGCAGTATTTT. Translation gives CATSDSRGLGTQYF. This sequence joins TRBV24-1 and TRBJ2-3, with D maybe TRBD1 (6 bases). CDR3 length: 14 residues. Germline values: CDR1 KGHDR, CDR2 SFDVKD. Trimming took off 2 bases at V and 8 bases at J, with 13 bases between the two ends.

The table lists this clonotype with a few counts. The chain combines TRBV10-2 with TRBJ2-6; D unclear. Germline CDR1 reads WSHSY; CDR2 reads SAAADI. The CDR3 totals 14 residues. The germline V and J ends were trimmed by 3 bases and 2 bases, with 5 bases remaining between them. The CDR3 DNA follows: TGCGCCAGCAGTGATACGGCTGGGGCCAACGTCCTGACTTTC. Amino acids: CASSDTAGANVLTF.

This clonotype was seen many times. This sequence joins TRBV7-9 and TRBJ1-5, with D maybe TRBD1 (5 bases). The V and J ends lost 4 bases and 2 bases respectively, with 12 bases between them. Germline CDR1 and CDR2: SEHNR and FQNEAQ (reference sequence). This CDR3 is built from 15 residues. The CDR3 DNA follows: TGTGCCAGCAGCTCCGGGGGAGTGGGCAATCAGCCCCAGCATTTT. Encoded protein: CASSSGGVGNQPQHF. The variable domain in full, with the rest retrieved from reference TRBV7-9 and TRBJ1-5, is DTGVSQNPRHKITKRGQNVTFRCDPISEHNRLYWYRQTLGQGPEFLTYFQNEAQLEKSRLLSDRFSAERPKGSFSTLEIQRTEQGDSAMYLCASSSGGVGNQPQHFGDGTRLSIL.

This clonotype was counted a single time. The rearrangement links TRBV25-1 to TRBJ2-1; 8 nucleotides line up with TRBD2. V gave up 3 bases and J gave up 8 bases; unmatched junction bases: 12. The CDR3 is 16 residues long. Germline V gene data show CDR1 as MGHDK and CDR2 as SYGVNS. The CDR3 sequence: CASSDPTGTRFDEQFF. As DNA, the CDR3 is TGTGCCAGCAGTGATCCCACCGGGACTAGGTTCGATGAGCAGTTCTTC.

The V and J genes are TRBV15 and TRBJ1-5; D gene unclear. The CDR3 totals 15 residues. The V end was cut by 0 bases, the J end by 4 bases, with 10 bases between. The germline gives CDR1 LNHNV, CDR2 YYDKDF (reference sequence). DNA for the CDR3: TGTGCCACCAGCAGAGATCGGACGGAGAATCAGCCCCAGCATTTT. Its protein is CATSRDRTENQPQHF.

Details on this clonotype: The junction differs from germline at one of its ends, possibly a read error. J is TRBJ2-7 and V is TRBV7-6; D possibly corresponds to TRBD1 (5 bases). This CDR3 is built from 14 residues. Germline V CDR1 and CDR2: SGHVS, FNYEAQ. DNA of the CDR3: TGTGTCAGCAGCTTAGGGGCACCCTTGGGGGAGCAGTACTTC. Protein sequence: CVSSLGAPLGEQYF.

The sample holds many counts of this clonotype. J is TRBJ1-1 and V is TRBV15, with D possibly matching TRBD1 (5 bases). V was trimmed by 5 bases and J by 0 bases, leaving 13 bases between them. The CDR3 spans 15 residues. Germline V gives CDR1 LNHNV, CDR2 YYDKDF (reference sequence). The CDR3 spells CATSGLDSMNTEAFF. CDR3 coding DNA: TGTGCCACCAGCGGGCTAGACAGCATGAACACTGAAGCTTTCTTT.